A single sample is the source of the 18 T cell receptor beta chains below, sequenced in a study of CD8 T cells in ankylosing spondylitis. Study results and limitations: Ankylosing spondylitis blood appeared to carry a characteristic TCR beta motif of roughly eight highly homologous variants.

For these receptors, no antigen is known. TCRdb analysed the 5' RACE reads with MiXCR anew, one entry per CDR3 protein. The data show about 500,000 distinct CDR3 sequences, over 9.5% seen once. Material for sequencing was blood, either unsorted or a sorted T cell fraction (not recorded which). All receptors derive from a male donor with ankylosing spondylitis.

The sample holds a few counts of this clonotype. V usage is TRBV5-6 and J usage is TRBJ2-7, with TRBD2 identical over 11 bases. The CDR3 runs 17 residues. Looked up from germline, CDR1 is SGHDT and CDR2 is YYEEEE. Losses at the gene ends were 4 bases for V and 0 bases for J; bases not matched to a gene: 9. The CDR3 DNA sequence: TGTGCCAGCAGCCATGGGACTAGCGGAGGTTTCTCCTACGAGCAGTACTTC. Residues: CASSHGTSGGFSYEQYF.

This clonotype was found a few times. The chain uses TRBV5-1 and TRBJ1-1, with a tentative D call TRBD1 (5 bases). The V gene's germline CDR1 is SGHRS and CDR2 YFSETQ. V was shortened by 3 bases and J by 8 bases, with 20 bases between the two germline ends. The CDR3 contains 15 residues. CDR3 loop: CASSSSQGGLAEAFF. In DNA, the CDR3 is TGCGCCAGCAGCTCCTCCCAGGGAGGGCTGGCCGAAGCTTTCTTT. The variable domain in full, completed from reference TRBV5-1 and TRBJ1-1, reads KAGVTQTPRYLIKTRGQQVTLSCSPISGHRSVSWYQQTPGQGLQFLFEYFSETQRNKGNFPGRFSGRQFSNSRSEMNVSTLELGDSALYLCASSSSQGGLAEAFFGQGTRLTVV.

This sequence joins TRBV7-2 and TRBJ2-3; D is ambiguous. Trimming removed 4 bases from V and 4 bases from J, with 9 bases in between. CDR3 length equals 13 residues. Germline V gene data show CDR1 as SGHTA and CDR2 as FQGNSA. The CDR3 here is CASSYNPSDTQYF. The DNA for the CDR3 is TGTGCCAGCAGCTACAACCCCTCAGATACGCAGTATTTT.

There are many counts of this clonotype. V is TRBV11-2 and J is TRBJ2-7; D is possibly TRBD1 (5 bases). CDR1 SGHAT and CDR2 FQNNGV come from the germline V gene. V lost 5 bases and J 2 bases, leaving 16 bases between the germline ends. CDR3 length: 15 residues. The CDR3 here is CASSASTGLAYEQYF. Written as DNA, the CDR3 is TGTGCCAGCAGCGCCTCCACAGGCCTTGCCTACGAGCAGTACTTC.

The DNA for the CDR3 is TGTGCCAGCAGCCCCGCGACGGGAGGGAACACCGGGGAGCTGTTTTTT. Translation: CASSPATGGNTGELFF. The chain carries TRBV11-3 and TRBJ2-2, with 7 bases that match TRBD2. In germline, CDR1 is SGHNT, CDR2 YENEEA. The ends lost 5 bases at V and 1 base at J; junction bases unmatched: 7. CDR3 length: 16 amino acids.

This clonotype was seen a handful of times. The chain joins TRBV20-1 to TRBJ2-7; 14 bases agree with TRBD2. V was clipped by 5 bases and J by 4 bases; unmatched bases: 4. The germline gives CDR1 DFQATT, CDR2 SNEGSKA (reference sequence). The CDR3 has 14 amino acids. The CDR3 DNA reads as TGCAGTGCTGGTAGACTAGCGGGAGGGTACGAGCAGTACTTC. It specifies CSAGRLAGGYEQYF.

This clonotype was picked up a small number of times. J is TRBJ2-1 and V is TRBV24-1; D unresolved. The CDR3 length is 14 residues. Germline lookup yields CDR1 KGHDR and CDR2 SFDVKD. Trimming took 6 bases from V and 3 from J, leaving 11 bases between them. The DNA for the CDR3 is TGTGCCACCAGTCAATCAAAGAACTACAATGAGCAGTTCTTC. The encoded protein is CATSQSKNYNEQFF.

This clonotype was counted a few times. The chain uses TRBV14 and TRBJ2-2, with D unclear. Germline V gene sequence: CDR1 SGHDN, CDR2 FVKESK. V gave up 5 bases and J gave up 7 bases, with 11 bases separating them. The CDR3 has 13 amino acids. CDR3 sequence (DNA): TGTGCCAGCAGCTACCGGAGCTACGGGGAGCTGTTTTTT. Its protein is CASSYRSYGELFF.

The chain uses TRBV10-3 and TRBJ1-6; D perhaps matches TRBD1 (6 bases). The CDR3 is 16 amino acids. The V end was cut by 2 bases, the J end by 7 bases, with 15 bases between. Germline V lookup: CDR1 ENHRY, CDR2 SYGVKD. CDR3 sequence reads: CAISEPAGEWNSPLHF. The CDR3 DNA is TGTGCCATCAGTGAGCCGGCAGGGGAATGGAATTCACCCCTCCACTTT.

The genes are TRBV7-6 and TRBJ2-1; D is perhaps TRBD1 or TRBD2 (5 bases each). Trimming took 2 bases from V and 2 from J, leaving 10 bases between them. Per the germline V gene, CDR1 is SGHVS and CDR2 is FNYEAQ. The CDR3 has 15 residues. In DNA, the CDR3 is TGTGCCAGCAGCTTAAGGGGAGCACCCTACAATGAGCAGTTCTTC. It yields the protein CASSLRGAPYNEQFF.

The chain has TRBV4-2 and TRBJ1-6; D is undetermined. V was shortened by 1 base and J by 8 bases, with 12 bases between the two germline ends. There are 15 residues in the CDR3. Germline assignment: CDR1 LGHNA and CDR2 YNFKEQ. CDR3 sequence reads: CASSQGLDWDSPLHF. The CDR3 region has the DNA TGTGCCAGCAGCCAAGGTTTGGACTGGGATTCACCCCTCCACTTT.

This clonotype was seen a few times. The genes are TRBV20-1 and TRBJ2-1; 12 positions agree with TRBD2. The CDR3 has 15 amino acids. The germline V gene encodes CDR1 DFQATT and CDR2 SNEGSKA (reference sequence). The trim removed 3 bases at V and 3 bases at J, leaving 3 bases unmatched. The CDR3 sequence: CSARTSGSVYNEQFF. The CDR3 DNA reads as TGCAGTGCTAGGACTAGCGGGAGTGTCTACAATGAGCAGTTCTTC.

This clonotype was counted between two and nine times. The CDR3 nucleotides read TGCAGTGCTAGAGCTAGCGGGAGAGATGGTTACAATGAGCAGTTCTTC. It encodes CSARASGRDGYNEQFF. V usage is TRBV20-1 and J usage is TRBJ2-1; 10 nucleotides align to TRBD2. The CDR3 is 16 amino acids. Germline lookup yields CDR1 DFQATT and CDR2 SNEGSKA (reference sequence). The trim removed 1 base at V and 4 bases at J, leaving 7 bases unmatched.

This clonotype was detected many times. The junction does not match germline at one end; this may be a read error. The chain is built from TRBV13 and TRBJ2-7; D is unclear. There are 11 residues in the CDR3. The V gene's germline CDR1 is PRHDT and CDR2 FYEKMQ (reference sequence). CDR3 amino acids: CASSQSGNLFF. As DNA, the CDR3 is TGTGCCAGCAGCCAATCCGGCAACCTATTCTTC.

The sample holds a few counts of this clonotype. The genes are TRBV20-1 and TRBJ2-7; perhaps TRBD1 as D (5 bases). This CDR3 region has 13 residues. Per the germline V gene, CDR1 is DFQATT and CDR2 is SNEGSKA (reference sequence). V was cut by 1 base and J by 2 bases, with 9 bases left in between. Written as DNA, the CDR3 is TGCAGTGCTAGAGGGGCAGGGCCCTACGAGCAGTACTTC. Amino acid sequence: CSARGAGPYEQYF.

This clonotype has more than one count but fewer than ten. The chain joins TRBV6-5 to TRBJ1-4; TRBD1 is a possible D gene (6 bases). Germline V gene sequence: CDR1 MNHEY, CDR2 SVGAGI. CDR3 length: 14 residues. Trimming removed 5 bases from V and 4 bases from J, with 11 bases in between. CDR3 sequence: CASSIQGDNEKLFF. CDR3 coding DNA: TGTGCCAGCAGTATACAGGGAGATAATGAAAAACTGTTTTTT.

The rearrangement links TRBV5-1 to TRBJ1-1; D ambiguous. The V end was cut by 2 bases, the J end by 5 bases, with 13 bases between. Germline loops: CDR1 SGHRS, CDR2 YFSETQ. This CDR3 is 14 amino acids long. The CDR3 sequence is CASSFEQVGTEAFF. CDR3 DNA sequence: TGCGCCAGCAGCTTTGAGCAGGTTGGGACTGAAGCTTTCTTT.

This clonotype was counted only a few times. This chain uses TRBV12-3 or TRBV12-4 with TRBJ1-2; no reliable D call. The length of the CDR3 is 14 residues. Trimming removed 4 bases at V and 5 bases at J, with 14 bases between. In DNA, the CDR3 is TGTGCCAGCAGTTCCCTGGGCGATGGGTATGGCTACACCTTC. Its protein product is CASSSLGDGYGYTF.